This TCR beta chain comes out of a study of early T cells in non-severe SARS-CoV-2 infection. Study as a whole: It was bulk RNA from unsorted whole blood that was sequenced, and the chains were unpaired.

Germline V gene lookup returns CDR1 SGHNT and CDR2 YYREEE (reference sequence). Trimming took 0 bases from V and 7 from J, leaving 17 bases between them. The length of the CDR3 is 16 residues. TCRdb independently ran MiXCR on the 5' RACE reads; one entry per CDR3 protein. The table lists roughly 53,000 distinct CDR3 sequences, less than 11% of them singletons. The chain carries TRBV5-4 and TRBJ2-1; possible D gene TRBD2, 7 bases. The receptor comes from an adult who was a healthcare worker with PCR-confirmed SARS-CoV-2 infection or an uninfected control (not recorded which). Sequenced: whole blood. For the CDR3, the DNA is TGTGCCAGCAGCTTGGTTCCGGGGGGCACTGAAAATGAGCAGTTCTTC. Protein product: CASSLVPGGTENEQFF.